One sample yielded the 22 T cell receptor beta chains listed below, sequenced in a study of T cell clonotyping in hematopoietic cell transplantation. Repertoires were generated with immunoSEQ multiplex PCR, while TCRdb's copy carries only in-frame clones and drops some. The sample includes tens of thousands of clones, approximately 80% seen only once; the top ten take about 5.4%. As to time point: recipient sample about 28 days before transplant, after cytoreduction. Sequences were derived from peripheral blood mononuclear cells, sampled before stem cell transplant. The source is a man aged 55 to 70 with myelodysplastic syndrome. Some clones in this sample may be carry-over from other donors' samples.

V is TRBV7-6 and J is TRBJ2-3; no clear D gene. V lost 4 bases and J lost 3, with 5 bases in between. Germline CDR1 is SGHVS and CDR2 is FNYEAQ. The CDR3 contains 12 residues. The DNA of the CDR3 is TGTGCCAGCAGCTCCACAACAGATACGCAGTATTTT. Protein: CASSSTTDTQYF.

The chain combines TRBV4-2 with TRBJ2-3, with TRBD2 matching over 9 bases. J lost 3 bases, V lost 1 base, and 8 bases had no gene match. Germline loops: CDR1 LGHNA, CDR2 YNFKEQ. The CDR3 consists of 17 residues. CDR3 DNA: TGTGCCAGCAGCCAAGGGCAGCTAGCGGGGTGGACAGATACGCAGTATTTT. It yields the protein CASSQGQLAGWTDTQYF.

This chain uses TRBV5-6 with TRBJ1-6; D not resolved. The CDR3 is 13 residues long. Germline V gene lookup returns CDR1 SGHDT and CDR2 YYEEEE. The V end was cut by 6 bases, the J end by 11 bases, with 15 bases between. CDR3: CASTQGQDPPLHF. CDR3 in DNA: TGTGCCAGCACCCAAGGGCAGGATCCACCCCTCCACTTT.

The genes are TRBV10-3 and TRBJ2-5, with TRBD1 identical over 11 bases. J was trimmed by 4 bases and V by 8 bases; bases with no gene match: 3. Germline CDR1 reads ENHRY; CDR2 reads SYGVKD. This CDR3 is 13 amino acids long. CDR3 in amino acids: CAIGGQGGETQYF. The CDR3 DNA is TGTGCCATCGGGGGACAGGGGGGAGAGACCCAGTACTTC.

This clone showed up just a few times. V usage is TRBV5-6 and J usage is TRBJ2-5; a weak D match, TRBD1 (5 bases). CDR1 is SGHDT, CDR2 YYEEEE, per germline. Trimming cost V 1 base and J 4 bases, with 11 bases left between them. CDR3 length equals 14 residues. Here the CDR3 reads CASSLKGTGETQYF. CDR3 DNA sequence: TGTGCCAGCAGCTTGAAGGGCACAGGAGAGACCCAGTACTTC.

This sequence joins TRBV7-2 and TRBJ2-7; the D gene is possibly TRBD1 (5 bases). The CDR3 spans 14 residues. Looked up from germline, CDR1 is SGHTA and CDR2 is FQGNSA. V was trimmed by 3 bases and J by 1 base, leaving 10 bases between them. The CDR3 bases are TGTGCCAGCAGCTTCCAACAGGAGTCCTACGAGCAGTACTTC. Translation: CASSFQQESYEQYF.

This clone showed up just a few times. The V and J genes are TRBV27 and TRBJ2-5; perhaps TRBD2 as D (7 bases). The V and J ends lost 0 bases and 4 bases respectively, with 9 bases between them. The CDR3 is 14 residues long. In germline, CDR1 is MNHEY, CDR2 SMNVEV (reference sequence). The CDR3 nucleotides read TGTGCCAGCAGTTTATCCGGGGGGCGAGAGACCCAGTACTTC. Protein: CASSLSGGRETQYF.

This clone occurred once. J is TRBJ2-7 and V is TRBV10-1; 8 bases map to TRBD1. This CDR3 has 14 amino acids. Germline-derived CDR1 and CDR2 are WNHNN and SYGVQD (reference sequence). V gave up 4 bases and J gave up 3 bases; unmatched junction bases: 5. The CDR3 spells CASSVGTGNYEQYF. The CDR3 nucleotides read TGCGCCAGCAGTGTGGGGACAGGAAACTACGAGCAGTACTTC.

This rearrangement joins TRBV29-1 to TRBJ1-4; perhaps TRBD1 as D (5 bases). CDR1 is SQVTM and CDR2 is ANQGSEA in the germline V gene. Trimming stripped 4 bases from V and 3 bases from J, with 12 bases between. This CDR3 has 14 amino acids. CDR3 bases: TGCAGCGTTGGGGGCCCCCTCGCTAATGAAAAACTGTTTTTT. The encoded protein is CSVGGPLANEKLFF.

Here the CDR3 DNA reads TGTGCCAGCAGCTTGGGGACAGGGGTAATGGGTGGCTACACCTTC. It specifies CASSLGTGVMGGYTF. V is TRBV5-6 and J is TRBJ1-2; 9 bases map to TRBD1. J gave up 7 bases and V 0 bases, and 7 bases lay outside the gene matches. Germline-derived CDR1 and CDR2 are SGHDT and YYEEEE. CDR3 length: 15 amino acids.

The chain employs TRBV10-3 and TRBJ1-1, with D unresolved. This CDR3 comprises 14 residues. With 4 bases removed from V and 6 bases from J, the gap between germline ends came to 15 bases. CDR1 is ENHRY, CDR2 SYGVKD, per germline. CDR3 loop: CAISGKMGLAEAFF. In DNA, the CDR3 is TGTGCCATCAGTGGTAAGATGGGGTTGGCTGAAGCTTTCTTT.

The rearrangement joins TRBV27 to TRBJ2-5, with 8 bases identical to TRBD1. This CDR3 is built from 15 residues. Trimming cost V 5 bases and J 5 bases; bases outside gene matches: 10. Germline V gene data show CDR1 as MNHEY and CDR2 as SMNVEV (reference sequence). The CDR3 here is CASSSRTGSLETQYF. The CDR3 region has the DNA TGTGCCAGCAGTAGCCGGACAGGGAGTCTCGAGACCCAGTACTTC.

The chain is built from TRBV25-1 and TRBJ2-7; weak D call: TRBD2 (7 bases). V lost 1 base to trimming and J lost 2 bases, with 15 bases between them. The CDR3 is 16 residues long. Per the germline V gene, CDR1 is MGHDK and CDR2 is SYGVNS. In nucleotides, the CDR3 is TGTGCCAGCAGTGAATGGGGGGGCCAAGGGCCCTACGAGCAGTACTTC. Its protein is CASSEWGGQGPYEQYF.

This chain joins TRBV2 and TRBJ2-4; either TRBD1 or TRBD2 may fit D (6 bases each). The CDR3 extends over 13 amino acids. V gave up 6 bases and J gave up 6 bases, with 12 bases separating them. The germline CDR1 and CDR2 sequences are SNHLY and FYNNEI. CDR3 sequence: CASRTGGLNIQYF. CDR3 in DNA: TGTGCCAGCAGGACCGGGGGCCTAAACATTCAGTACTTC.

Written as DNA, the CDR3 is TGTGCCAGCAGTTTCGAGGGTCCCTCCTACAATGAGCAGTTCTTC. Protein sequence: CASSFEGPSYNEQFF. V gene TRBV27 combines with J gene TRBJ2-1, with D perhaps matching TRBD2 (5 bases). Trimming took 3 bases from V and 0 from J, leaving 9 bases between them. Germline values: CDR1 MNHEY, CDR2 SMNVEV (reference sequence). This CDR3 has 15 amino acids.

The genes are TRBV7-6 and TRBJ2-1; D is unclear. This CDR3 spans 13 amino acids. V was shortened by 6 bases and J by 10 bases, with 16 bases between the two germline ends. Germline-derived CDR1 and CDR2 are SGHVS and FNYEAQ. The CDR3 sequence: CASRPTPSNEQFF. CDR3 nucleotide sequence: TGTGCCAGCAGGCCGACTCCATCCAACGAGCAGTTCTTC. The full variable domain, rest sourced from reference TRBV7-6 and TRBJ2-1, is GAGVSQSPRYKVTKRGQDVALRCDPISGHVSLYWYRQALGQGPEFLTYFNYEAQQDKSGLPNDRFSAERPEGSISTLTIQRTEQRDSAMYRCASRPTPSNEQFFGPGTRLTVL.

This chain joins TRBV27 and TRBJ2-3; 10 positions agree with TRBD2. Looked up from germline, CDR1 is MNHEY and CDR2 is SMNVEV (reference sequence). J gave up 3 bases and V 5 bases, and 8 bases lay outside the gene matches. The CDR3 is made up of 16 amino acids. The chain's CDR3 is CASSVFRAGGTDTQYF. The CDR3, as DNA: TGTGCCAGCAGTGTCTTCAGAGCGGGGGGGACAGATACGCAGTATTTT.

The chain joins TRBV25-1 to TRBJ1-3; possibly TRBD1 for D (6 bases). The CDR3 runs 16 residues. V lost 5 bases and J 2 bases, leaving 16 bases between the germline ends. The germline gives CDR1 MGHDK, CDR2 SYGVNS. The CDR3 spells CASSNHAGGAGNTIYF. CDR3 nucleotide sequence: TGTGCCAGCAGTAACCACGCGGGGGGCGCTGGAAACACCATATATTTT. The variable domain in full, with the rest retrieved from reference TRBV25-1 and TRBJ1-3, is EADIYQTPRYLVIGTGKKITLECSQTMGHDKMYWYQQDPGMELHLIHYSYGVNSTEKGDLSSESTVSRIRTEHFPLTLESARPSHTSQYLCASSNHAGGAGNTIYFGEGSWLTVV.

This rearrangement joins TRBV7-8 to TRBJ2-1; TRBD1 agrees at 7 bases. Germline V gene lookup returns CDR1 SGHVS and CDR2 FQNEAQ. The CDR3 contains 16 residues. V lost 3 bases and J lost 2; bases outside the gene matches: 7. The chain's CDR3 is CASSFIQGVTYNEQFF. As DNA, the CDR3 is TGTGCCAGCAGCTTTATCCAGGGGGTTACCTACAATGAGCAGTTCTTC.

V usage is TRBV11-2 and J usage is TRBJ2-1; the D is unclear. The length of the CDR3 is 14 residues. CDR1 and CDR2 (germline): SGHAT, FQNNGV. The ends were cut back, 1 base at V and 8 bases at J, with 12 bases in the middle. CDR3 DNA sequence: TGTGCCAGCAGCTTAGGTCCTATGGGGTATGAGCAGTTCTTC. It codes for CASSLGPMGYEQFF. Full variable domain (missing parts from reference TRBV11-2 and TRBJ2-1): EAGVAQSPRYKIIEKRQSVAFWCNPISGHATLYWYQQILGQGPKLLIQFQNNGVVDDSQLPKDRFSAERLKGVDSTLKIQPAKLEDSAVYLCASSLGPMGYEQFFGPGTRLTVL.

This sequence joins TRBV5-1 and TRBJ1-2; D not resolved. The length of the CDR3 is 15 residues. Trimming took 0 bases from V and 4 from J, leaving 13 bases between them. Germline-derived CDR1 and CDR2 are SGHRS and YFSETQ. The CDR3: CASSLEVGLGYGYTF. In nucleotides, the CDR3 is TGCGCCAGCAGCTTGGAAGTTGGGCTCGGCTATGGCTACACCTTC.

V is TRBV6-6 and J is TRBJ1-1, with TRBD1 matching 7 bases. V dropped 5 bases and J dropped 2; count of bases not matched to a gene: 5. Germline V CDR1 and CDR2: MNHNY, SVGAGI (reference sequence). The CDR3 runs to 14 residues. CDR3 coding DNA: TGTGCCAGCAGTAAGCGGGACAGAAACACTGAAGCTTTCTTT. This codes for CASSKRDRNTEAFF.